The 25 T cell receptor beta chains below come from one sample, sequenced in a study of CD8 T cells in Susac syndrome. When the RNA was reverse transcribed, random hexamers were used with an input of roughly 0.45 to 1 ug. TCRdb re-derived calls from the immunoSEQ multiplex PCR reads in MiXCR, one entry per CDR3 protein. The sample shows a few hundred thousand distinct CDR3 sequences, 85% of them seen only once. The sequencing sample was made of CD8+ T cells from PBMCs. Receptors were obtained from a human donor with multiple sclerosis.

The chain joins TRBV5-6 to TRBJ2-7, with D perhaps TRBD1 or TRBD2 (6 bases each). The CDR3 covers 17 residues. The V gene lost 4 bases and the J gene lost 0 bases, with 20 bases spanning the gap. The germline V gene encodes CDR1 SGHDT and CDR2 YYEEEE. The CDR3, as DNA: TGTGCCAGCAGCAGGCCGAGTGGCGGGACAAGCTCCTACGAGCAGTACTTC. It yields the protein CASSRPSGGTSSYEQYF.

The chain couples TRBV28 to TRBJ2-7; 8 bases align to TRBD2. V dropped 8 bases and J dropped 6; count of bases not matched to a gene: 21. CDR3 length: 17 residues. CDR1 MDHEN and CDR2 SYDVKM come from the germline V gene. CDR3 region: CASGLPAWTSLSSEQYF. The CDR3 DNA sequence: TGTGCCAGCGGGTTGCCAGCTTGGACTAGCTTAAGTAGCGAGCAGTACTTC.

V gene TRBV10-3 combines with J gene TRBJ2-1; 10 bases match TRBD2. CDR3 length: 18 residues. Trimming at V came to 2 bases and at J to 0 bases, leaving 7 bases not matched to a gene. Germline loops: CDR1 ENHRY, CDR2 SYGVKD. In DNA form, the CDR3 reads TGTGCCATCAGTGAGGTGGTAGCGGGAGGTTCCTCCTACAATGAGCAGTTCTTC. Its translation: CAISEVVAGGSSYNEQFF.

The chain recombines TRBV28 with TRBJ2-2; 8 nucleotides align to TRBD2. The CDR3 loop spans 16 amino acids. The V gene's germline CDR1 is MDHEN and CDR2 SYDVKM. V was clipped by 3 bases and J by 7 bases; unmatched bases: 10. CDR3 bases: TGTGCCAGCAGTTTGGGACTAGGGGCGCCGAGCGGGGAGCTGTTTTTT. Amino acid sequence: CASSLGLGAPSGELFF.

J is TRBJ1-4 and V is TRBV4-3, with TRBD1 matching over 12 bases. The CDR3 loop spans 15 amino acids. Germline-derived CDR1 and CDR2 are LGHNA and YSLEER. The ends lost 3 bases at V and 7 bases at J; junction bases unmatched: 3. CDR3 coding DNA: TGCGCCAGCAGCCAGGGGACAGGGGGCTCTGAAAAACTGTTTTTT. Translation gives CASSQGTGGSEKLFF.

This rearrangement joins TRBV7-9 to TRBJ1-1; D is unclear. V lost 4 bases and J lost 3, with 12 bases in between. The CDR3 extends over 14 amino acids. Per the germline V gene, CDR1 is SEHNR and CDR2 is FQNEAQ (reference sequence). The CDR3 sequence: CASSSGEVDTEAFF. CDR3 coding DNA: TGTGCCAGCAGCTCCGGAGAGGTCGACACTGAAGCTTTCTTT.

V and J are TRBV7-3 and TRBJ2-3; 13 nucleotides agree with TRBD2. The V gene end was trimmed by 9 bases and the J gene end by 4 bases; junction bases not matched to a gene: 7. The CDR3 consists of 15 residues. CDR1 and CDR2 from the germline V gene are SGHTA and FQGTGA. This chain's CDR3 is CARGTSGTVADTQYF. CDR3 nucleotide sequence: TGTGCCAGGGGGACTAGCGGGACCGTGGCAGATACGCAGTATTTT.

The chain recombines TRBV4-3 with TRBJ1-2, with D unclear. The CDR3 extends over 15 amino acids. The ends were cut back, 0 bases at V and 4 bases at J, with 12 bases in the middle. Germline CDR1 reads LGHNA; CDR2 reads YSLEER. The CDR3 DNA is TGCGCCAGCAGCCAAGACAGAGACTTTGTCTATGGCTACACCTTC. As protein: CASSQDRDFVYGYTF.

On this clonotype: A read error may produce the germline difference seen at one junction end. The chain links TRBV4-2 to TRBJ2-3; the D is unclear. CDR1 and CDR2 from the germline V gene are LGHNA and YNFKEQ. The CDR3 has 12 residues. CDR3 sequence reads: CASSPPTGSLDF. The CDR3 region has the DNA TGTGCCAGCAGTCCCCCGACTGGTAGCTTAGATTTT.

The gene calls are TRBV7-2 and TRBJ2-2; D gene ambiguous. The germline V and J ends were trimmed by 5 bases and 1 base, with 5 bases remaining between them. Germline V CDR1 and CDR2: SGHTA, FQGNSA. The CDR3 contains 13 residues. CDR3 in amino acids: CASSEENTGELFF. In DNA, the CDR3 is TGTGCCAGCAGCGAAGAGAACACCGGGGAGCTGTTTTTT.

Concerning this clonotype: One end of the junction is discordant with germline, which a read error may explain. The chain recombines TRBV6-2 or TRBV6-3 with TRBJ1-1, with D perhaps TRBD1 (5 bases). This CDR3 contains 15 residues. Germline V gene data show CDR1 as MNHEY and CDR2 as SVGEGT. The CDR3 nucleotides read TGTGCCAGCAGTTACCTTGGACACGGTAACACTGAGGCTTTCTTT. Translating gives CASSYLGHGNTEAFF.

This chain uses TRBV11-2 with TRBJ2-3; 9 bases agree with TRBD2. Losses at the gene ends were 3 bases for V and 5 bases for J; bases not matched to a gene: 9. Germline loops: CDR1 SGHAT, CDR2 FQNNGV. The CDR3 contains 16 residues. In nucleotides, the CDR3 is TGTGCCAGCAGCTTGGGACTAGCAGGTTCGGGAGATACGCAGTATTTT. Protein product: CASSLGLAGSGDTQYF.

This clonotype occurred a few times. This rearrangement joins TRBV7-2 to TRBJ2-7; the D is unclear. The CDR3 extends over 14 amino acids. The germline V gene has CDR1 SGHTA and CDR2 FQGNSA. V was trimmed by 3 bases and J by 3 bases, leaving 12 bases between them. The chain's CDR3 is CASSFEIGLYEQYF. The CDR3 coding sequence is TGTGCCAGCAGCTTTGAGATCGGGCTCTACGAGCAGTACTTC.

The chain has TRBV6-1 and TRBJ2-5; 7 nucleotides align to TRBD2. This CDR3 is 17 amino acids long. The germline CDR1 and CDR2 sequences are MNHNS and SASEGT. J lost 5 bases, V lost 1 base, and 13 bases had no gene match. DNA of the CDR3: TGTGCCAGCAGTGAAGTGGGGGGGACCACGGCATGGGAGACCCAGTACTTC. Translated: CASSEVGGTTAWETQYF.

This chain links TRBV19 with TRBJ1-2; a weak D match, TRBD1 (5 bases). CDR3 length: 12 residues. The V gene lost 10 bases and the J gene lost 8 bases, with 17 bases spanning the gap. Germline V CDR1 and CDR2: LNHDA, SQIVND (reference sequence). The CDR3 DNA reads as TGTGCCATCCCCGTGGGGGAGGGCGGCTACACCTTC. The encoded protein is CAIPVGEGGYTF. The full variable domain, with the rest looked up from reference TRBV19 and TRBJ1-2, is DGGITQSPKYLFRKEGQNVTLSCEQNLNHDAMYWYRQDPGQGLRLIYYSQIVNDFQKGDIAEGYSVSREKKESFPLTVTSAQKNPTAFYLCAIPVGEGGYTFGSGTRLTVV.

This chain uses TRBV30 with TRBJ1-1; 7 bases line up with TRBD1. Germline loops: CDR1 GTSNPN, CDR2 SVGIG (reference sequence). V was clipped by 1 base and J by 1 base; unmatched bases: 6. The CDR3 totals 15 residues. The CDR3 DNA sequence: TGTGCCTGGAGTGATCTAACAGGGGCGAACACTGAAGCTTTCTTT. Encoded protein: CAWSDLTGANTEAFF.

The gene calls are TRBV30 and TRBJ1-2; no firm D call. From germline, CDR1 is GTSNPN and CDR2 SVGIG (reference sequence). The CDR3 is 14 residues long. V lost 2 bases to trimming and J lost 0 bases, with 10 bases between them. The CDR3 region is CAWSHYQANYGYTF. DNA of the CDR3: TGTGCCTGGAGTCACTACCAGGCTAACTATGGCTACACCTTC.

The chain has TRBV16 and TRBJ1-2; 7 nucleotides match TRBD1. Germline assignment: CDR1 KGHSY and CDR2 FQNENV. V lost 3 bases to trimming and J lost 9 bases; unmatched junction nucleotides: 7. The CDR3 covers 13 residues. This chain's CDR3 is CASSHPGGFSYTF. DNA of the CDR3: TGTGCCAGCAGCCATCCAGGGGGGTTCAGCTACACCTTC.

The chain is built from TRBV7-8 and TRBJ2-2; D gene uncertain. V was shortened by 1 base and J by 4 bases, with 10 bases between the two germline ends. The CDR3 runs 15 residues. The germline CDR1 and CDR2 sequences are SGHVS and FQNEAQ. The CDR3 loop is CASSLGPRATGELFF. The CDR3 coding sequence is TGTGCCAGCAGCTTAGGGCCTAGGGCCACCGGGGAGCTGTTTTTT. Full variable domain (rest looked up from reference TRBV7-8 and TRBJ2-2): GAGVSQSPRYKVAKRGQDVALRCDPISGHVSLFWYQQALGQGPEFLTYFQNEAQLDKSGLPSDRFFAERPEGSVSTLKIQRTQQEDSAVYLCASSLGPRATGELFFGEGSRLTVL.

This chain connects TRBV3-1 to TRBJ2-1; 10 bases fit TRBD2. Germline CDR1 is LGHDT and CDR2 is YNNKEL (reference sequence). Germline trimming cut 4 bases from V and 7 bases from J; bases unmatched to any gene: 10. The CDR3 extends over 16 amino acids. The CDR3 loop is CASSPAAGGVGNEQFF. CDR3 in DNA: TGTGCCAGCAGCCCAGCAGCGGGAGGGGTGGGGAATGAGCAGTTCTTC.

The V and J genes are TRBV15 and TRBJ2-1; a possible D gene is TRBD1 (6 bases). The CDR3 extends over 15 amino acids. Germline V gene sequence: CDR1 LNHNV, CDR2 YYDKDF (reference sequence). V was shortened by 8 bases and J by 0 bases, with 14 bases between the two germline ends. CDR3 sequence (DNA): TGTGCCACCGGAAACAGGGCTAGCTCCTACAATGAGCAGTTCTTC. Translation gives CATGNRASSYNEQFF.

This clonotype was detected only once. The chain is built from TRBV4-3 and TRBJ2-6, with TRBD1 matching 9 bases. Germline loops: CDR1 LGHNA, CDR2 YSLEER. This CDR3 spans 18 amino acids. Germline trimming cut 1 base from V and 0 bases from J; bases unmatched to any gene: 4. DNA of the CDR3: TGCGCCAGCAGCCAAGTAACGACAGGGGGCTCTGGGGCCAACGTCCTGACTTTC. It translates to CASSQVTTGGSGANVLTF.

The V gene is TRBV6-2 or TRBV6-3, the J gene TRBJ1-1; D gene uncertain. The length of the CDR3 is 16 residues. Trimming took 2 bases from V and 1 from J, leaving 14 bases between them. The germline CDR1 and CDR2 sequences are MNHEY and SVGEGT. The CDR3 DNA reads TGTGCCAGCAGTTACAAGCAGGCGAGAAGGAACACTGAAGCTTTCTTT. This sequence encodes CASSYKQARRNTEAFF.

CDR3 DNA: TGTGCCAGCAACACCGGACAGGGCGGGGAGACCCAGTACTTC. Translating gives CASNTGQGGETQYF. V gene TRBV6-5 combines with J gene TRBJ2-5, with 8 bases aligning to TRBD1. Germline V gene lookup returns CDR1 MNHEY and CDR2 SVGAGI. V lost 7 bases to trimming and J lost 5 bases; unmatched junction nucleotides: 9. The CDR3 covers 14 residues.

In this sample, this clonotype turned up a few times. V and J are TRBV5-4 and TRBJ2-1; D is unclear. Trimming stripped 0 bases from V and 8 bases from J, with 6 bases between. The CDR3 length is 12 residues. CDR1 is SGHNT, CDR2 YYREEE, per germline (reference sequence). The CDR3 spells CASSLVEDEQFF. Written as DNA, the CDR3 is TGTGCCAGCAGCTTGGTTGAGGATGAGCAGTTCTTC.